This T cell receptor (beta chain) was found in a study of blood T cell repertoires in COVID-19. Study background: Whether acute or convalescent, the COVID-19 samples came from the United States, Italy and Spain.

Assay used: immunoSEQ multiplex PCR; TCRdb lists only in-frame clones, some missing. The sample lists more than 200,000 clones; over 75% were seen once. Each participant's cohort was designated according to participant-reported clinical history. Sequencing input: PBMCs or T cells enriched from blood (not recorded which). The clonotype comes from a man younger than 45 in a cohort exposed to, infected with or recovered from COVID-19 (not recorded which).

CDR3 protein: CASSDFGYIGYTF. Here the CDR3 DNA reads TGCGCCAGCAGCGATTTCGGGTACATAGGCTACACCTTC. The chain has TRBV5-1 and TRBJ1-2, with no clear D. The CDR3 length is 13 residues. V lost 4 bases and J lost 8, with 15 bases in between. Germline CDR1 and CDR2: SGHRS and YFSETQ.